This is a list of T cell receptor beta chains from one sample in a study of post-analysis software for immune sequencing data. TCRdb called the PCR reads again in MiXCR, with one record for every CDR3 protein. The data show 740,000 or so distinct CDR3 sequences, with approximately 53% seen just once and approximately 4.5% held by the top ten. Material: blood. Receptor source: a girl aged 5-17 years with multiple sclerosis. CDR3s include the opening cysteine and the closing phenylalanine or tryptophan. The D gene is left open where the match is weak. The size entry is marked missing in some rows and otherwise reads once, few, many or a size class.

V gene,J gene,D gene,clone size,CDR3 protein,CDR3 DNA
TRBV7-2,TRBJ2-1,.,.,CASSPGPDAPQFF,TGTGCCAGCAGCCCCGGACCCGACGCGCCTCAGTTCTTC
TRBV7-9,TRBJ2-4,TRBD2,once,CASSLGDYSKNIQYF,TGTGCCAGCAGCCTCGGGGACTACTCTAAAAACATTCAGTACTTC
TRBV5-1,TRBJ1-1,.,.,CASSLLRGNTEAFF,TGCGCCAGCAGCCTACTCCGAGGGAACACTGAAGCTTTCTTT
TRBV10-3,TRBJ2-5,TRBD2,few,CAISDGGRRETQYF,TGTGCCATCAGTGACGGCGGGAGGAGGGAGACCCAGTACTTC
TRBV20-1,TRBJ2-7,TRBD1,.,CSARTGVVEQYF,TGCAGTGCTAGGACAGGGGTAGTCGAGCAGTACTTC
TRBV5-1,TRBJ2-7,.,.,CASSSIGVEQYF,TGCGCCAGCAGTTCTATCGGGGTCGAGCAGTACTTC
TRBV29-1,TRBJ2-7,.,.,CSVEDTRLGGQYF,TGCAGCGTTGAAGATACGAGGCTTGGCGGTCAGTACTTC
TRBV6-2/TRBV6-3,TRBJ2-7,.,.,CASREDLSSYEQHF,TGTGCCAGCAGGGAAGACTTGAGCTCCTACGAGCAGCACTTC
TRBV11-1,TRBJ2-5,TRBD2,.,CASSPSWGTSGTRETQYF,TGTGCCAGCAGTCCCTCCTGGGGGACTAGCGGGACGAGAGAGACCCAGTACTTC
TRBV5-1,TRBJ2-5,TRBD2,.,CASSLGLTSGQETQYF,TGCGCCAGCAGCTTGGGGTTGACTAGCGGACAAGAGACCCAGTACTTC
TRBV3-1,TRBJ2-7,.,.,CASSQEGLQELPYEQYF,TGTGCCAGCAGCCAAGAGGGGCTCCAGGAATTACCCTACGAGCAGTACTTC
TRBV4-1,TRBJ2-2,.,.,CASSQARLVTGELFF,TGCGCCAGCAGCCAAGCCCGACTAGTAACCGGGGAGCTGTTTTTT
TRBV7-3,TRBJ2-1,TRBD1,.,CASSPRGTGGQFF,TGTGCCAGCAGCCCACGTGGGACAGGGGGCCAGTTCTTC
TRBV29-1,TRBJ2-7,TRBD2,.,CSVGGLAGGSEQYF,TGCAGCGTTGGGGGACTAGCGGGAGGCTCCGAGCAGTACTTC
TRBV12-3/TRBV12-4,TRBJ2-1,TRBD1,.,CASSSNGQGSSYNEQFF,TGTGCCAGCAGTTCGAATGGACAGGGGAGCTCCTACAATGAGCAGTTCTTC
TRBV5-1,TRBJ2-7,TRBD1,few,CASSLYRGGAYEQYF,TGCGCCAGCAGCTTGTACAGGGGCGGCGCCTACGAGCAGTACTTC
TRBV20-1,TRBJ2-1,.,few,CSAKVRLSYNEQFF,TGCAGTGCTAAAGTTCGGCTTTCCTACAATGAGCAGTTCTTC
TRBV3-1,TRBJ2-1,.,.,CASSQDPSEPYEQFF,TGTGCCAGCAGCCAAGATCCCAGCGAACCCTACGAGCAGTTCTTC
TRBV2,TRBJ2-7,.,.,CASSVSAGSQGAHYEQYF,TGTGCCAGCAGTGTGTCGGCCGGCTCCCAAGGGGCCCACTACGAGCAGTACTTC
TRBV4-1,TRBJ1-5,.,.,CASSQGPVGQPQHF,TGCGCCAGCAGCCAAGGTCCCGTGGGGCAGCCCCAGCATTTT
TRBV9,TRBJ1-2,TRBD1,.,CASSGDRTGDGYTF,TGTGCCAGCAGCGGCGACAGGACAGGGGATGGCTACACCTTC
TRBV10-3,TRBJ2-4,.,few,CAISEPEGVKNIQYF,TGTGCCATCAGTGAACCGGAGGGAGTCAAAAACATTCAGTACTTC
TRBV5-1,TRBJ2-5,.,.,CASSSLGGSLETQYF,TGCGCCAGCAGCTCCCTAGGCGGTTCCTTAGAGACCCAGTACTTC
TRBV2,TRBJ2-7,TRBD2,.,CASHQAGGPYEQYF,TGCGCCAGCCATCAGGCGGGAGGGCCTTACGAGCAGTACTTC
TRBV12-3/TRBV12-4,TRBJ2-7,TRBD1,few,CASSPTTGISYEQYF,TGTGCCAGCAGCCCCACGACAGGGATTTCCTACGAGCAGTACTTC
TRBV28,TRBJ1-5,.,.,CASRRGRGSNQPQHF,TGTGCCAGTCGCCGGGGGAGGGGGAGCAATCAGCCCCAGCATTTT
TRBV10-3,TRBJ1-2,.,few,CAISAQGPLGYGYTF,TGTGCCATCAGTGCCCAGGGACCTCTTGGCTATGGCTACACCTTC
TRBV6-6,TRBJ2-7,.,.,CASKSGEYEQYF,TGTGCCAGCAAGAGTGGGGAGTACGAGCAGTACTTC
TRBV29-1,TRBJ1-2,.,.,CSARGGFYGYTF,TGCAGCGCCCGTGGAGGGTTCTATGGCTACACCTTC
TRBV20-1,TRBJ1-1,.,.,CSAAVGLNTEAFF,TGCAGTGCCGCCGTAGGCCTCAACACTGAAGCTTTCTTT
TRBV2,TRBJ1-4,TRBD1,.,CASVTGTGINNEKLFF,TGTGCCAGCGTCACCGGGACAGGGATAAATAATGAAAAACTGTTTTTT
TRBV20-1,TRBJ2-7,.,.,CSGKKSGNSYEQYF,TGCAGTGGTAAGAAGTCCGGGAACAGCTACGAGCAGTACTTC
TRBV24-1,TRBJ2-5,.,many,CATSDLQVRDRGETQYF,TGTGCCACCAGTGATTTGCAAGTCCGAGACAGAGGAGAGACCCAGTACTTC
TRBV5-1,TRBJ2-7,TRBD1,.,CASSFRWDRGSYEQYF,TGCGCCAGCAGCTTTCGCTGGGACAGGGGATCCTACGAGCAGTACTTC
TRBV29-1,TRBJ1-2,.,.,CSVQDRYYGYTF,TGCAGCGTTCAGGACAGATACTATGGCTACACCTTC
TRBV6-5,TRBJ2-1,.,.,CASSYVGAGYNEQFF,TGTGCCAGCAGTTACGTGGGGGCCGGCTACAATGAGCAGTTCTTC
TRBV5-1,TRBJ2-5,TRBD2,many,CASSLGTSGQETQYF,TGTGCCAGCAGCTTAGGGACTAGCGGGCAAGAGACCCAGTACTTC
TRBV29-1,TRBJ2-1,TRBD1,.,CSVRGQGRHEQFF,TGCAGCGTTAGGGGACAGGGTCGTCATGAGCAGTTCTTC
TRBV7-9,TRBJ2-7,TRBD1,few,CASSSDRVQYF,TGTGCCAGCAGCTCCGACAGGGTGCAGTACTTC
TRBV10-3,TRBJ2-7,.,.,CAISDLSSHEQYF,TGTGCCATCAGTGACCTCAGTAGCCACGAGCAGTACTTC
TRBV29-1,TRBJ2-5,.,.,CSVERVRTVQETQYF,TGCAGCGTTGAAAGGGTTCGGACAGTCCAAGAGACCCAGTACTTC
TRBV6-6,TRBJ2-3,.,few,CASSYGQNTDTQYF,TGTGCCAGCAGTTACGGCCAGAACACAGATACGCAGTATTTT
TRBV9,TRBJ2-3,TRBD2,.,CASSPQLAGAGNTQYF,TGTGCCAGCAGCCCCCAACTAGCGGGGGCAGGTAATACGCAGTATTTT
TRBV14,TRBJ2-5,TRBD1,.,CASSQIQGSGETQYF,TGTGCCAGCAGCCAGATACAGGGGTCAGGGGAGACCCAGTACTTC
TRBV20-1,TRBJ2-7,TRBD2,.,CSARVSSGRPPGGEQYF,TGCAGTGCTAGAGTGTCTAGCGGGAGACCTCCCGGGGGAGAGCAGTACTTC
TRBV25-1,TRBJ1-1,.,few,CASSDGGIDTEAFF,TGTGCCAGCAGTGACGGTGGAATTGACACTGAAGCTTTCTTT
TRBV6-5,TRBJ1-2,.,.,CASSYSASPNYGYTF,TGTGCCAGCAGTTACTCGGCGTCTCCTAACTATGGCTACACCTTC
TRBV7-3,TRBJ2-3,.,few,CASSLRRSDTQYF,TGTGCCAGCAGCTTACGTCGTTCAGATACGCAGTATTTT
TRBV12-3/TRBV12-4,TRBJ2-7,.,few,CASSLEKGGKGSYEQYF,TGTGCCAGCAGTTTAGAGAAGGGGGGCAAGGGCTCCTACGAGCAGTACTTC
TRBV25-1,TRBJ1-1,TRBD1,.,CASLPTGMNTEAFF,TGTGCCAGCCTACCGACAGGGATGAACACTGAAGCTTTCTTT
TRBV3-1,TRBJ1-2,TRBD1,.,CASSQGDRRTYGYTF,TGTGCCAGCAGCCAAGGGGACAGGAGAACCTATGGCTACACCTTC
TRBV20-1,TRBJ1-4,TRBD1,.,CSGLQGGGEKLFF,TGCAGTGGCCTACAGGGGGGAGGTGAAAAACTGTTTTTT
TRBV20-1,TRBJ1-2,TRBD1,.,CSAKETGNYGYTF,TGCAGTGCTAAAGAGACAGGGAACTATGGCTACACCTTC
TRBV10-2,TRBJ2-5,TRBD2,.,CASSESAGDPRETQYF,TGCGCCAGCAGTGAGTCGGCGGGGGACCCCCGGGAGACCCAGTACTTC
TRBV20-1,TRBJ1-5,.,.,CSARDQIVDQPQHF,TGCAGTGCTAGAGATCAGATTGTGGATCAGCCCCAGCATTTT